The clone carrying this T cell receptor (beta chain) was seen more than once but under ten times. Sample time point: patch test 1, 2 weeks after DPC sensitization. Described treatment: therapeutic diphenylcyclopropenone sensitization with weekly scalp DPC. This specimen belongs to a study of human T cells and chemical hapten exposure. In TCRdb, the RACE reads were re-called with MiXCR into one record per CDR3 protein. The sample yields some 87,000 distinct CDR3 sequences, about 9.4% seen once. Sequencing was performed on whole blood, taken in connection with sensitization to the hapten diphenylcyclopropenone (DPC). The receptor comes from a woman between 50 and 59 years old with alopecia areata. Some clones in this sample may be carry-over from other donors' samples.

The CDR3 reads CATSDFRLYSNQPQHF. The CDR3 region has the DNA TGTGCCACCAGTGATTTCCGACTGTATAGCAATCAGCCCCAGCATTTT. This chain uses TRBV24-1 with TRBJ1-5; D call uncertain. This CDR3 has 16 amino acids. The V gene lost 1 base and the J gene lost 0 bases, with 9 bases spanning the gap. CDR1 and CDR2 (germline): KGHDR, SFDVKD.